The 24 T cell receptor beta chains below come from one sample, sequenced in a study of control samples from healthy donors and cancer patients. The repertoire was sequenced with immunoSEQ multiplex PCR; TCRdb's copy has only in-frame clones and lacks some. The repertoire holds roughly 150,000 clones, with around 88% as singletons. Sequencing was performed on blood. These receptors were taken from a man between 18 and 35 years old in good health.

The J gene is TRBJ2-7, the V gene TRBV5-8; D remains unclear. CDR1 and CDR2 (germline): SGHTS, YDEGEE. The CDR3 length is 13 residues. The V gene lost 5 bases and the J gene lost 3 bases, with 12 bases spanning the gap. The CDR3 sequence is CASRFTLSYEQYF. CDR3 nucleotide sequence: TGTGCCAGCAGGTTCACTTTGAGCTACGAGCAGTACTTC.

The chain has TRBV7-2 and TRBJ1-2, with TRBD1 identical over 8 bases. The CDR3 has 17 amino acids. Looked up from germline, CDR1 is SGHTA and CDR2 is FQGNSA. Losses at the gene ends were 5 bases for V and 2 bases for J; bases not matched to a gene: 13. The CDR3 nucleotides are TGTGCCAGCAGCCCCCGGCCTAAGACAGGGGACAACTATGGCTACACCTTC. It translates to CASSPRPKTGDNYGYTF.

V is TRBV5-1 and J is TRBJ2-5; 8 bases are shared with TRBD2. Germline CDR1 and CDR2: SGHRS and YFSETQ. Losses at the gene ends were 3 bases for V and 5 bases for J; bases not matched to a gene: 15. This CDR3 spans 17 amino acids. The CDR3 loop reads CASSWGGLARGRETQYF. In DNA form, the CDR3 reads TGCGCCAGCAGCTGGGGCGGACTAGCTAGGGGCAGGGAGACCCAGTACTTC.

In this sample, this clone turned up once. V usage is TRBV2 and J usage is TRBJ2-1, with TRBD1 matching 10 bases. The germline gives CDR1 SNHLY, CDR2 FYNNEI. Trimming removed 8 bases from V and 3 bases from J; junction bases left unmatched: 7. This CDR3 is built from 15 residues. CDR3 coding DNA: TGTGCCAGCGGGGGGACAGGGGTAGGCTACAATGAGCAGTTCTTC. It encodes CASGGTGVGYNEQFF.

V is TRBV2 and J is TRBJ1-1, with a tentative D call TRBD1 (6 bases). This CDR3 has 12 residues. CDR1 is SNHLY, CDR2 FYNNEI, per germline. Between the trimmed V and J ends, which lost 8 bases and 8 bases, there was a span of 15 bases. CDR3 coding DNA: TGTGCCAGCTCTAAGGGGGGGACAGAAGCTTTCTTT. This translates into CASSKGGTEAFF.

V is TRBV12-3 or TRBV12-4 and J is TRBJ1-1; D unclear. The V end lost 1 base, the J end lost 9 bases, and 9 bases lay between the germline ends. This CDR3 has 12 residues. The CDR3 is CASSLGGFQAFF. The CDR3 coding sequence is TGTGCCAGCAGTTTAGGGGGTTTTCAAGCTTTCTTT.

V gene TRBV5-1 combines with J gene TRBJ1-2, with 10 bases matching TRBD1. The CDR3 consists of 15 residues. Germline CDR1 reads SGHRS; CDR2 reads YFSETQ. Losses at the gene ends were 2 bases for V and 7 bases for J; bases not matched to a gene: 8. The CDR3 region is CASSFETGGVGGYTF. The CDR3 DNA reads as TGCGCCAGCAGCTTTGAGACAGGGGGCGTGGGTGGCTACACCTTC. The complete variable domain, with remaining parts taken from reference TRBV5-1 and TRBJ1-2, reads KAGVTQTPRYLIKTRGQQVTLSCSPISGHRSVSWYQQTPGQGLQFLFEYFSETQRNKGNFPGRFSGRQFSNSRSEMNVSTLELGDSALYLCASSFETGGVGGYTFGSGTRLTVV.

The rearrangement uses TRBV30 and TRBJ2-7, with 7 bases identical to TRBD1. Germline CDR1 GTSNPN, CDR2 SVGIG (reference sequence). This CDR3 has 13 residues. V was clipped by 3 bases and J by 2 bases; unmatched bases: 4. The CDR3 here is CAWSKGGTYEQYF. CDR3 DNA: TGTGCCTGGAGCAAAGGGGGCACCTACGAGCAGTACTTC. Drawing the rest from reference TRBV30 and TRBJ2-7, the complete variable domain is SQTIHQWPATLVQPVGSPLSLECTVEGTSNPNLYWYRQAAGRGLQLLFYSVGIGQISSEVPQNLSASRPQDRQFILSSKKLLLSDSGFYLCAWSKGGTYEQYFGPGTRLTVT.

The chain has TRBV9 and TRBJ2-3; no definite D call. Trimming cost V 0 bases and J 0 bases, with 5 bases left between them. The CDR3 has 14 amino acids. Per germline, CDR1 SGDLS and CDR2 YYNGEE. This CDR3 is CASSVAPSTDTQYF. Here the CDR3 DNA reads TGTGCCAGCAGCGTAGCACCTAGCACAGATACGCAGTATTTT.

The chain carries TRBV27 and TRBJ2-7; 14 bases align to TRBD2. CDR3 length equals 17 residues. The J segment lost 7 bases and the V segment lost 5 bases, leaving 13 bases of the junction unmatched. The V gene's germline CDR1 is MNHEY and CDR2 SMNVEV (reference sequence). CDR3 in amino acids: CASSLPRLAGGPGEQYF. CDR3 in DNA: TGTGCCAGCAGTCTACCGCGACTAGCGGGGGGGCCTGGAGAGCAGTACTTC.

The gene calls are TRBV5-6 and TRBJ2-6, with a weak D call TRBD1 (6 bases). CDR3 length: 15 amino acids. V was clipped by 5 bases and J by 3 bases, with 12 bases between them. CDR1 and CDR2 (germline): SGHDT, YYEEEE. The CDR3 coding sequence is TGTGCCAGCAGGAGGTCAGGGGATGGGGCCAACGTCCTGACTTTC. It specifies CASRRSGDGANVLTF. The full variable domain, in which reference TRBV5-6 and TRBJ2-6 provide the parts outside the CDR3, is DAGVTQSPTHLIKTRGQQVTLRCSPKSGHDTVSWYQQALGQGPQFIFQYYEEEERQRGNFPDRFSGHQFPNYSSELNVNALLLGDSALYLCASRRSGDGANVLTFGAGSRLTVL.

The V gene is TRBV9, the J gene TRBJ2-7; the D is unclear. Between the trimmed V and J ends, which lost 4 bases and 7 bases, there was a span of 15 bases. The CDR3 covers 13 residues. Germline assignment: CDR1 SGDLS and CDR2 YYNGEE. DNA for the CDR3: TGTGCCAGCAGCATATACGTGGCCGGTGAGCAGTACTTC. Translating gives CASSIYVAGEQYF.

This chain links TRBV27 with TRBJ2-7; 7 bases are shared with TRBD1. The germline gives CDR1 MNHEY, CDR2 SMNVEV (reference sequence). There are 14 residues in the CDR3. V shed 6 bases, J shed 4 bases, and the junction held 9 bases outside the gene matches. CDR3 bases: TGTGCCAGCAGGAAAGGGGGCATCGGGTACGAGCAGTACTTC. This encodes CASRKGGIGYEQYF.

The V gene is TRBV27, the J gene TRBJ2-5; a possible D gene is TRBD2 (6 bases). The CDR3 has 14 amino acids. V lost 5 bases and J 2 bases, leaving 12 bases between the germline ends. CDR1 and CDR2 (germline): MNHEY, SMNVEV (reference sequence). The CDR3: CASSLASEQETQYF. Written as DNA, the CDR3 is TGTGCCAGCAGTCTGGCTAGCGAACAAGAGACCCAGTACTTC.

This CDR3 reads CASSSTGDSRSKLFF. The DNA for the CDR3 is TGTGCCAGCAGCTCCACCGGGGACAGCCGTAGCAAACTGTTTTTT. The chain joins TRBV5-4 to TRBJ1-4; TRBD1 matches 7 bases. V was pared by 3 bases and J by 11 bases, with 13 bases of the junction left unmatched. The germline CDR1 and CDR2 sequences are SGHNT and YYREEE (reference sequence). This CDR3 is 15 amino acids long. The variable domain in full, with the rest retrieved from reference TRBV5-4 and TRBJ1-4, is ETGVTQSPTHLIKTRGQQVTLRCSSQSGHNTVSWYQQALGQGPQFIFQYYREEENGRGNFPPRFSGLQFPNYSSELNVNALELDDSALYLCASSSTGDSRSKLFFGSGTQLSVL.

The CDR3 nucleotides read TGTGCCTTTACAGGGAATCCCTATGGCTACACCTTC. This encodes CAFTGNPYGYTF. The chain couples TRBV30 to TRBJ1-2, with a tentative D call TRBD1 (6 bases). This CDR3 region has 12 residues. In germline, CDR1 is GTSNPN, CDR2 SVGIG (reference sequence). Trimming took 7 bases from V and 4 from J, leaving 13 bases between them.

The chain is built from TRBV28 and TRBJ1-6; no clear D. Germline V gene data show CDR1 as MDHEN and CDR2 as SYDVKM. Trimming left V 7 bases short and J 7 bases short, with 5 bases between. The CDR3 loop spans 11 amino acids. CDR3 protein: CASTANSPLHF. The DNA for the CDR3 is TGTGCCAGCACTGCCAATTCACCCCTCCACTTT.

V and J are TRBV4-3 and TRBJ1-4; TRBD1 agrees at 10 bases. Trimming at V came to 3 bases and at J to 7 bases, leaving 5 bases not matched to a gene. The CDR3 consists of 15 residues. Germline assignment: CDR1 LGHNA and CDR2 YSLEER. The CDR3 reads CASSHATGGSEKLFF. The CDR3 nucleotides are TGCGCCAGCAGCCACGCGACAGGGGGCTCTGAAAAACTGTTTTTT.

V is TRBV6-5 and J is TRBJ2-7; D is possibly TRBD2 (5 bases). Trimming pared 6 bases from V and 2 bases from J, leaving 11 bases between. Per germline, CDR1 MNHEY and CDR2 SVGAGI. The CDR3 has 13 amino acids. Here the CDR3 DNA reads TGTGCCAGCAGCCCCGGGGTCACCTACGAGCAGTACTTC. Translation gives CASSPGVTYEQYF.

This chain connects TRBV11-3 to TRBJ2-1; 11 nucleotides align to TRBD2. The CDR3 contains 14 residues. V trimming: 11 bases; J trimming: 4 bases; junction bases outside the gene matches: 7. Germline V lookup: CDR1 SGHNT, CDR2 YENEEA. DNA for the CDR3: TGTGCCCACCGGCTAGCGGGGGGATACAATGAGCAGTTCTTC. Its translation is CAHRLAGGYNEQFF.

The chain recombines TRBV4-1 with TRBJ1-2, with TRBD1 identical over 8 bases. Germline V gene sequence: CDR1 MGHRA, CDR2 YSYEKL. After removal of 3 bases from V and 4 bases from J, the junction contained 10 bases not matched to a gene. The CDR3 sequence is 16 residues long. The CDR3 reads CASSQTIAGGGYGYTF. Here the CDR3 DNA reads TGCGCCAGCAGCCAGACGATCGCAGGGGGCGGCTATGGCTACACCTTC.

The chain couples TRBV28 to TRBJ2-3; 7 bases line up with TRBD2. Germline-derived CDR1 and CDR2 are MDHEN and SYDVKM. Trimming removed 7 bases from V and 2 bases from J; junction bases left unmatched: 9. This CDR3 has 15 amino acids. The CDR3 sequence: CASTQWGGDTDTQYF. The CDR3 bases are TGTGCCAGCACCCAATGGGGGGGGGACACAGATACGCAGTATTTT.

The chain is built from TRBV7-2 and TRBJ1-2; D gene ambiguous. Germline V gives CDR1 SGHTA, CDR2 FQGNSA. Trimming shortened V by 7 bases and J by 1 base, and 13 bases separated the two germline ends. This CDR3 is built from 14 residues. CDR3 coding DNA: TGTGCCAGCAACGATGTCGGGGTTAACTATGGCTACACCTTC. This translates into CASNDVGVNYGYTF.

The genes are TRBV7-2 and TRBJ2-7, with TRBD1 matching 11 bases. CDR1 and CDR2 (germline): SGHTA, FQGNSA. There are 14 residues in the CDR3. J was trimmed by 7 bases and V by 4 bases; bases with no gene match: 6. CDR3 sequence: CASSYGTGGREQYF. CDR3 sequence (DNA): TGTGCCAGCAGCTACGGGACAGGGGGGCGGGAGCAGTACTTC.